In its sample, the clone carrying this T cell receptor (beta chain) was seen a few times. The sample originates from a study of blood T cell repertoires in COVID-19. Data came from immunoSEQ multiplex PCR; TCRdb stores just in-frame clones and leaves some out. The table includes about 440,000 clones, approximately 90% detected once. Looked up from germline, CDR1 is SGHVS and CDR2 is FNYEAQ. This CDR3 comprises 14 residues. The trim removed 4 bases at V and 10 bases at J, leaving 9 bases unmatched. The specimen was PBMCs or T cells enriched from blood (not recorded which). This chain connects TRBV7-6 to TRBJ1-4; TRBD1 matches 7 bases. This clonotype originated in a woman aged 18 to 35 with acute COVID-19. CDR3 protein: CASSSRGQEGKLFF. CDR3 DNA: TGTGCCAGCAGCTCAAGGGGGCAGGAGGGAAAACTGTTTTTT.